This T cell receptor beta chain was identified in a study of human T cells and chemical hapten exposure. As for time point: patch test 3, about 24 weeks after DPC sensitization. The sample's treatment: therapeutic diphenylcyclopropenone sensitization with weekly scalp DPC. The sample holds a few counts of this clonotype. Its target is unknown. One entry per CDR3 protein results from TCRdb running MiXCR on the RACE reads. The sample contains 95,000 to 150,000 distinct CDR3 sequences, approximately 10% of which appear only once. Study conclusions and caveats: TCRs exceeding a frequency of 1 in 1000 stayed unchanged under DPC sensitization.

The source was whole blood, collected in connection with sensitization to the hapten diphenylcyclopropenone (DPC). This TCR was sampled from a woman aged 45 to 65 with alopecia areata. Some clones in this sample may be carry-over from other donors' samples.

The CDR3 nucleotides are TGTGCCAGCAGCTTGAACTCAGTTGAAGCTTTCTTT. It translates to CASSLNSVEAFF. This chain joins TRBV7-8 and TRBJ1-1; the D is unclear. The CDR3 runs 12 residues. Trimming removed 3 bases at V and 7 bases at J, with 9 bases between. The germline gives CDR1 SGHVS, CDR2 FQNEAQ.